Reported below is one T cell receptor (beta chain). Its antigen is as yet unknown. This sample is part of a study of cytomegalovirus exposure and HLA in healthy donors. Overall study results and limits: Later analysis reportedly placed an Asian-associated ancestry cluster below the roughly 640-donor mean in N-insertions.

V trimming: 4 bases; J trimming: 2 bases; junction bases outside the gene matches: 7. The CDR3 extends over 15 amino acids. Germline CDR1 SGHRS, CDR2 YFSETQ. PCR was performed using 60 Vbeta and 13 Jbeta primers. The method was immunoSEQ multiplex PCR; TCRdb's version includes in-frame clones alone and lacks a portion of them. This sample has 110,000 to 150,000 clones, with roughly 65% found just once. Material: PBMCs. The chain employs TRBV5-1 and TRBJ2-3; 7 positions agree with TRBD1. This clonotype was sampled from a woman aged 30 to 39 in good health and CMV-seronegative. The CDR3 DNA reads TGCGCCAGCAGCATGGGGGACAGTTTCACAGATACGCAGTATTTT. This translates into CASSMGDSFTDTQYF.